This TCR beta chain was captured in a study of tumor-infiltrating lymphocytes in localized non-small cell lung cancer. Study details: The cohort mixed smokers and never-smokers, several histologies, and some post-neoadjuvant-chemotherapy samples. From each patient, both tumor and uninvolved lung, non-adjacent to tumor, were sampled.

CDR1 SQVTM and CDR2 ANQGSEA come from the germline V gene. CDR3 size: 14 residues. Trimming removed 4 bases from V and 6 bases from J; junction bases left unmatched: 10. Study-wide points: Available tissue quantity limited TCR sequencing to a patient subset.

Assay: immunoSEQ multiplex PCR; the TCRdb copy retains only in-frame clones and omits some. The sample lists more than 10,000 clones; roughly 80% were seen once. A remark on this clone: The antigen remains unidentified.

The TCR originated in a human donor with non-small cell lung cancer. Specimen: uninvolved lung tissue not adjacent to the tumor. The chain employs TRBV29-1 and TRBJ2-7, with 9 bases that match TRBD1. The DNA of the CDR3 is TGCAGCGTTGCACCGGGACAGGGAAATCGCGAGCAGTACTTC. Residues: CSVAPGQGNREQYF.